These T cell receptor beta chains were read from a single sample in a study of CD8+ T cells in alopecia areata. Data came from immunoSEQ multiplex PCR; TCRdb stores just in-frame clones and leaves some out. The repertoire holds some 180,000 clones, with about 55% as singletons. Sequencing used CD8+ T cells sorted from blood, obtained at week 24, from a patient treated with tofacitinib. The receptors stem from a human donor with alopecia areata. CDR3s include the opening cysteine and the closing phenylalanine or tryptophan. The order of the fields is clone size, D gene, J gene, V gene, CDR3 protein, CDR3 DNA. A D gene is named only where the DNA matches it firmly. Clone sizes are given selectively: once, few, many, or a class where the clone is expanded.

clone_size: NA; d_call: NA; j_call: TRBJ2-1; v_call: TRBV6-5; cdr3_aa: CASSYREWNEQFF; cdr3_nt: TGTGCCAGCAGTTACCGGGAATGGAATGAGCAGTTCTTC
clone_size: NA; d_call: TRBD1; j_call: TRBJ2-3; v_call: TRBV9; cdr3_aa: CASSGSGTATDTQYF; cdr3_nt: TGTGCCAGCAGCGGATCCGGGACAGCAACAGATACGCAGTATTTT
clone_size: NA; d_call: TRBD2; j_call: TRBJ2-7; v_call: TRBV19; cdr3_aa: CASSMGSGGAYEQYF; cdr3_nt: TGTGCCAGTAGTATGGGTAGCGGGGGGGCCTACGAGCAGTACTTC
clone_size: once; d_call: TRBD1; j_call: TRBJ1-1; v_call: TRBV9; cdr3_aa: CASSLGLGGRTEAFF; cdr3_nt: TGTGCCAGCAGCCTAGGTCTAGGGGGCCGCACTGAAGCTTTCTTT
clone_size: few; d_call: TRBD2; j_call: TRBJ2-1; v_call: TRBV27; cdr3_aa: CASSPIQPGGASYNEQFF; cdr3_nt: TGTGCCAGCAGCCCGATACAACCCGGGGGGGCCTCCTACAATGAGCAGTTCTTC
clone_size: NA; d_call: NA; j_call: TRBJ2-4; v_call: TRBV13; cdr3_aa: CASSLRQVDIQYF; cdr3_nt: TGTGCCAGCAGCTTGAGACAGGTAGACATTCAGTACTTC
clone_size: NA; d_call: TRBD1; j_call: TRBJ1-2; v_call: TRBV29-1; cdr3_aa: CSVVDTGANYGYTF; cdr3_nt: TGCAGCGTTGTCGATACAGGGGCCAACTATGGCTACACCTTC
clone_size: NA; d_call: NA; j_call: TRBJ2-7; v_call: TRBV28; cdr3_aa: CASSSPFQGSYEQYF; cdr3_nt: TGTGCCAGCAGTTCTCCTTTCCAGGGGTCCTACGAGCAGTACTTC
clone_size: NA; d_call: NA; j_call: TRBJ1-1; v_call: TRBV27; cdr3_aa: CASSPRQDAEAFF; cdr3_nt: TGTGCCAGCAGTCCGCGACAGGACGCTGAAGCTTTCTTT
clone_size: once; d_call: NA; j_call: TRBJ2-3; v_call: TRBV29-1; cdr3_aa: CSVEEGAVDTQYF; cdr3_nt: TGCAGCGTTGAGGAGGGGGCTGTAGATACGCAGTATTTT
clone_size: NA; d_call: TRBD1; j_call: TRBJ1-5; v_call: TRBV27; cdr3_aa: CASSPDRGNQPQHF; cdr3_nt: TGTGCCAGCAGTCCGGACAGGGGAAATCAGCCCCAGCATTTT
clone_size: NA; d_call: NA; j_call: TRBJ2-1; v_call: TRBV6-4; cdr3_aa: CASSDGYNEQFF; cdr3_nt: TGTGCCAGCAGTGACGGTTACAATGAGCAGTTCTTC
clone_size: NA; d_call: NA; j_call: TRBJ2-2; v_call: TRBV19; cdr3_aa: CALRGNTGELFF; cdr3_nt: TGTGCCTTACGGGGTAACACCGGGGAGCTGTTTTTT
clone_size: few; d_call: NA; j_call: TRBJ1-1; v_call: TRBV19; cdr3_aa: CASSIWGETEAFF; cdr3_nt: TGTGCCAGTAGTATTTGGGGTGAGACTGAAGCTTTCTTT
clone_size: NA; d_call: NA; j_call: TRBJ1-5; v_call: TRBV7-6; cdr3_aa: CASSLGVWGGSNQPQHF; cdr3_nt: TGTGCCAGCAGCTTAGGAGTCTGGGGGGGCTCAAACCAGCCCCAGCATTTT
clone_size: few; d_call: NA; j_call: TRBJ2-7; v_call: TRBV7-8; cdr3_aa: CASSLGGVREQYF; cdr3_nt: TGTGCCAGCAGCTTAGGGGGAGTGAGGGAGCAGTACTTC
clone_size: few; d_call: NA; j_call: TRBJ2-7; v_call: TRBV13; cdr3_aa: CASSSGLGQSYEQYF; cdr3_nt: TGTGCCAGCAGCTCGGGGCTGGGACAAAGTTACGAGCAGTACTTC
clone_size: NA; d_call: NA; j_call: TRBJ2-3; v_call: TRBV4-3; cdr3_aa: CASSQGDGGPDTDTQYF; cdr3_nt: TGCGCCAGCAGCCAAGGGGACGGGGGGCCCGACACAGATACGCAGTATTTT
clone_size: NA; d_call: TRBD1; j_call: TRBJ2-1; v_call: TRBV5-6; cdr3_aa: CASSPRYRGRNEQFF; cdr3_nt: TGTGCCAGCAGCCCTCGTTACAGGGGAAGGAATGAGCAGTTCTTC
clone_size: few; d_call: NA; j_call: TRBJ2-7; v_call: TRBV5-6; cdr3_aa: CASSGRVYEQYF; cdr3_nt: TGTGCCAGCAGCGGCAGGGTTTACGAGCAGTACTTC
clone_size: NA; d_call: NA; j_call: TRBJ1-5; v_call: TRBV19; cdr3_aa: CASSMRNTGSNQPQHF; cdr3_nt: TGTGCCAGTAGTATGCGGAACACAGGCAGCAATCAGCCCCAGCATTTT
clone_size: few; d_call: TRBD1; j_call: TRBJ1-2; v_call: TRBV9; cdr3_aa: CASSEQGRYGYTF; cdr3_nt: TGTGCCAGCAGCGAACAGGGGAGGTATGGCTACACCTTC
clone_size: NA; d_call: NA; j_call: TRBJ2-7; v_call: TRBV13; cdr3_aa: CASSLGSNRVEQYF; cdr3_nt: TGTGCCAGCAGCTTAGGCTCGAACAGGGTTGAGCAGTACTTC
clone_size: few; d_call: NA; j_call: TRBJ1-2; v_call: TRBV15; cdr3_aa: CATSRDRAVTYGYTF; cdr3_nt: TGTGCCACCAGCAGGGACCGTGCAGTGACATATGGCTACACCTTC
clone_size: few; d_call: TRBD1; j_call: TRBJ2-2; v_call: TRBV10-3; cdr3_aa: CAISKDRANTGELFF; cdr3_nt: TGTGCCATCAGTAAGGACAGGGCGAACACCGGGGAGCTGTTTTTT
clone_size: NA; d_call: NA; j_call: TRBJ2-1; v_call: TRBV30; cdr3_aa: CAWSASGPGDEQFF; cdr3_nt: TGTGCCTGGAGTGCCTCGGGCCCTGGGGATGAGCAGTTCTTC
clone_size: NA; d_call: TRBD1; j_call: TRBJ1-1; v_call: TRBV29-1; cdr3_aa: CSVEGAEAFF; cdr3_nt: TGCAGCGTCGAGGGGGCGGAAGCTTTCTTT
clone_size: NA; d_call: NA; j_call: TRBJ1-1; v_call: TRBV4-3; cdr3_aa: CASSQYRGTEAFF; cdr3_nt: TGCGCCAGCAGCCAGTACCGGGGGACTGAAGCTTTCTTT
clone_size: NA; d_call: NA; j_call: TRBJ1-2; v_call: TRBV6-1; cdr3_aa: CASSEVGDFYGYTF; cdr3_nt: TGTGCCAGCAGTGAAGTGGGGGACTTCTATGGCTACACCTTC
clone_size: few; d_call: NA; j_call: TRBJ2-5; v_call: TRBV27; cdr3_aa: CASSSARVQETQYF; cdr3_nt: TGTGCCAGCAGTTCAGCACGCGTCCAAGAGACCCAGTACTTC